This T cell receptor beta chain stems from a study of cytomegalovirus exposure and HLA in healthy donors. Whole-study findings and limits: The study labeled roughly 160 TCR beta chains cytomegalovirus-associated.

The V gene's germline CDR1 is SEHNR and CDR2 FQNEAQ (reference sequence). This CDR3 is built from 15 residues. V lost 5 bases, J lost 5 bases, and 15 bases lay in between. Points on this clone: Antigen: not known.

Repertoires were generated with immunoSEQ multiplex PCR, while TCRdb's copy carries only in-frame clones and drops some. The table records about 350,000 clones, roughly 90% of them present only once. The sample consisted of PBMCs. The sequence derives from a woman aged 30 to 39 in good health and CMV-seropositive. The chain uses TRBV7-9 and TRBJ2-2; D is undetermined. The CDR3 nucleotides are TGTGCCAGCAGCGCAGCCGTAGTGGGGACCGGGGAGCTGTTTTTT. Translated, it gives CASSAAVVGTGELFF.